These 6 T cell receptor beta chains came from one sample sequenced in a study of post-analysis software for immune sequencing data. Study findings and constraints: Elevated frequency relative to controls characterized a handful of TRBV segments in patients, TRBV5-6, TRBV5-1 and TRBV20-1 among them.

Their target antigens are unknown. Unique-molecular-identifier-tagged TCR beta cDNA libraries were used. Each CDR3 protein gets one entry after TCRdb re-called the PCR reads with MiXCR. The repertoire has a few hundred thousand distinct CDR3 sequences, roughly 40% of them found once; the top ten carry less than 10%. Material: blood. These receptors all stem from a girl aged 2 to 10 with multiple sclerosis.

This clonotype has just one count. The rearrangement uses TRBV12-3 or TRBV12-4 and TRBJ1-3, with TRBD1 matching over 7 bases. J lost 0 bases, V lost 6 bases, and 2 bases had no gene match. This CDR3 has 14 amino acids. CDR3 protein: CASSRDSSGNTIYF. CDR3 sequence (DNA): TGTGCCAGCAGCCGGGACAGCTCTGGAAACACCATATATTTT.

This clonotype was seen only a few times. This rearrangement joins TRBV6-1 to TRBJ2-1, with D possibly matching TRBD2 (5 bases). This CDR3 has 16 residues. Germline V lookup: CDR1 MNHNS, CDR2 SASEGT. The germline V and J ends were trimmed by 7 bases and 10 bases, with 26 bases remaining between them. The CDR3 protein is CASKAGGSARHWEQFF. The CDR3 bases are TGTGCCAGCAAGGCTGGCGGTAGCGCCCGTCATTGGGAGCAGTTCTTC.

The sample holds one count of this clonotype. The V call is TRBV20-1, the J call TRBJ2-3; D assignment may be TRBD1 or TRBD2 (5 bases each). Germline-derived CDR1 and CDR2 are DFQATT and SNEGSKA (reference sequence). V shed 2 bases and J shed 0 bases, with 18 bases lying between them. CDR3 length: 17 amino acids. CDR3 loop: CSARRPGTATSTDTQYF. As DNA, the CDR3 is TGCAGTGCTAGACGCCCCGGGACGGCTACTAGCACAGATACGCAGTATTTT.

CDR3 sequence reads: CASSVAPEGYYEQYF. CDR3 DNA: TGTGCCAGCAGTGTAGCTCCCGAGGGCTACTACGAGCAGTACTTC. The rearrangement joins TRBV5-6 to TRBJ2-7; possible D gene TRBD2, 5 bases. Looked up from germline, CDR1 is SGHDT and CDR2 is YYEEEE. The V gene lost 5 bases and the J gene lost 3 bases, with 18 bases spanning the gap. The CDR3 covers 15 residues.

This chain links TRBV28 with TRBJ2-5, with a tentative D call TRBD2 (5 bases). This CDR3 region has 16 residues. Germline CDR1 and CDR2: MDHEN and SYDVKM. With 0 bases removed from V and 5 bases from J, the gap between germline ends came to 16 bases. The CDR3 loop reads CASSLWSFGVGETQYF. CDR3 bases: TGTGCCAGCAGTTTATGGAGTTTCGGGGTAGGGGAGACCCAGTACTTC.

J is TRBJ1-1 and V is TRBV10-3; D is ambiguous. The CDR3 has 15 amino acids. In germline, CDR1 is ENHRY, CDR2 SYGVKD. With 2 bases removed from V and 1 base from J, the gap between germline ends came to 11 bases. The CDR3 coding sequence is TGTGCCATCAGTGAGCACAACGGACCGAACACTGAAGCTTTCTTT. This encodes CAISEHNGPNTEAFF.